The 14 T cell receptor beta chains reported below all come from one sample, sequenced in a study of cytomegalovirus exposure and HLA in healthy donors listed by TCRdb under 2017. Receptor libraries were prepared by the immunoSEQ multiplex PCR assay. For the multiplex PCR, a mixture combining 60 forward primers for TCR Vbeta segments and 13 reverse primers for TCR Jbeta segments was used. Not all clones reach the TCRdb copy of this immuneACCESS table, which keeps in-frame sequences only. Checked studies attribute under half of the gap to unresolved V genes and leave the rest unexplained. This sample holds approximately 90,000 clones; less than 80% were observed only once. The ten biggest clones cover approximately 1.4% of the sample. The specimen was PBMCs. The receptors were gathered from a male donor in good health and CMV-seronegative.

This clone was seen a handful of times. J is TRBJ1-1 and V is TRBV9; D call uncertain. The CDR3 length is 14 residues. The V end lost 4 bases, the J end lost 0 bases, and 10 bases lay between the germline ends. CDR1 is SGDLS and CDR2 is YYNGEE in the germline V gene. The CDR3 loop is CASSPLTLNTEAFF. DNA of the CDR3: TGTGCCAGCAGCCCCCTGACACTGAACACTGAAGCTTTCTTT.

As concerns this clone: At the DNA level, this CDR3 is encoded by other sequences in the same sample as well. The chain links TRBV18 to TRBJ1-1, with D uncertain. This CDR3 has 13 residues. Per the germline V gene, CDR1 is KGHSH and CDR2 is LQKENI. V lost 6 bases, J lost 0 bases, and 8 bases lay in between. This chain's CDR3 is CASSTDMNTEAFF. The CDR3 DNA follows: TGTGCCAGCTCCACAGATATGAACACTGAAGCTTTCTTT.

This clone appeared once. V and J are TRBV9 and TRBJ2-5; 7 nucleotides agree with TRBD1. Trimming took 2 bases from V and 2 from J; bases not matched to a gene: 9. The CDR3 runs to 16 residues. Germline CDR1 SGDLS, CDR2 YYNGEE. The DNA of the CDR3 is TGTGCCAGCAGCGTCAACCGGGACAGACATCAAGAGACCCAGTACTTC. Residues: CASSVNRDRHQETQYF.

In this sample, this clone turned up once. V usage is TRBV11-1 and J usage is TRBJ2-7, with D maybe TRBD1 (5 bases). CDR1 is SGHAT, CDR2 FQDESV, per germline (reference sequence). V lost 3 bases, J lost 3 bases, and 12 bases lay in between. This CDR3 spans 14 amino acids. CDR3 DNA: TGTGCCAGCAGCTTGGCAGGGTTGAACTACGAGCAGTACTTC. Amino acids: CASSLAGLNYEQYF.

The V call is TRBV2, the J call TRBJ1-1; D is perhaps TRBD1 (5 bases). Germline V gene data show CDR1 as SNHLY and CDR2 as FYNNEI. The germline V and J ends were trimmed by 5 bases and 1 base, with 14 bases remaining between them. The CDR3 loop spans 15 amino acids. As DNA, the CDR3 is TGTGCCAGCAGTTTAGGACATAAAACGAACACTGAAGCTTTCTTT. It encodes CASSLGHKTNTEAFF.

The genes are TRBV6-5 and TRBJ1-1; TRBD1 matches 7 bases. CDR1 MNHEY and CDR2 SVGAGI come from the germline V gene. With 1 base clipped from V and 4 bases from J, the junction kept 3 bases outside the gene matches. CDR3 length: 14 amino acids. CDR3 sequence (DNA): TGTGCCAGCAGTTACTACAGGGGTGGCACTGAAGCTTTCTTT. This gives the protein CASSYYRGGTEAFF.

The table lists this clone with a few counts. This chain links TRBV9 with TRBJ2-1; 8 nucleotides align to TRBD2. The CDR3 is made up of 16 amino acids. Losses at the gene ends were 0 bases for V and 3 bases for J; bases not matched to a gene: 5. Germline CDR1 reads SGDLS; CDR2 reads YYNGEE. In DNA, the CDR3 is TGTGCCAGCAGCGTAGGGGGGAGCGGGAGCTACAATGAGCAGTTCTTC. Residues: CASSVGGSGSYNEQFF.

The rearrangement links TRBV9 to TRBJ2-2; a weak D match, TRBD2 (6 bases). The CDR3 is 18 residues long. The germline V gene encodes CDR1 SGDLS and CDR2 YYNGEE. V lost 2 bases to trimming and J lost 2 bases, with 19 bases between them. For the CDR3, the DNA is TGTGCCAGCAGCGTCTCCCGGGGAGGATCTCTTAACACCGGGGAGCTGTTTTTT. Protein sequence: CASSVSRGGSLNTGELFF.

This chain joins TRBV7-9 and TRBJ1-2; 9 bases are a match to TRBD1. The V gene end was trimmed by 5 bases and the J gene end by 4 bases; junction bases not matched to a gene: 8. The CDR3 loop spans 15 amino acids. Germline CDR1 and CDR2: SEHNR and FQNEAQ (reference sequence). In DNA, the CDR3 is TGTGCCAGCAGCCCTAAGGACAGGGGCCTCTATGGCTACACCTTC. As protein: CASSPKDRGLYGYTF.

This chain joins TRBV5-1 and TRBJ1-2; 8 bases agree with TRBD1. V shed 1 base, J shed 5 bases, and the junction held 7 bases outside the gene matches. The germline V gene has CDR1 SGHRS and CDR2 YFSETQ. The CDR3 covers 15 residues. CDR3 sequence (DNA): TGCGCCAGCAGCTTGTACCAGGGGGCCAATTATGGCTACACCTTC. Translated, it gives CASSLYQGANYGYTF.

This clone was detected a few times. This chain joins TRBV19 and TRBJ1-5, with 11 bases lining up with TRBD1. J was trimmed by 7 bases and V by 3 bases; bases with no gene match: 8. Germline V gene lookup returns CDR1 LNHDA and CDR2 SQIVND (reference sequence). The CDR3 loop spans 16 amino acids. The CDR3 nucleotides are TGTGCCAGTAGTATCACCCGGGACAGGGGGAGGCAGCCCCAGCATTTT. Translated: CASSITRDRGRQPQHF.

The chain joins TRBV6-4 to TRBJ1-1; tentative D call: TRBD1 (5 bases). The CDR3 sequence is 14 residues long. Per germline, CDR1 MRHNA and CDR2 SNTAGT. V was cut by 3 bases and J by 4 bases, with 12 bases left in between. In nucleotides, the CDR3 is TGTGCCAGCAGTGAGCAGGGATCGAGCACTGAAGCTTTCTTT. This gives the protein CASSEQGSSTEAFF.

The chain carries TRBV6-6 and TRBJ1-2, with 7 nucleotides matching TRBD1. The CDR3 is made up of 13 amino acids. The germline V gene has CDR1 MNHNY and CDR2 SVGAGI (reference sequence). V lost 4 bases to trimming and J lost 8 bases; unmatched junction nucleotides: 7. The chain's CDR3 is CASSSDRAGGYTF. CDR3 in DNA: TGTGCCAGCAGTTCTGACAGGGCGGGAGGCTACACCTTC.

V and J are TRBV7-8 and TRBJ1-5; weak D call: TRBD1 (5 bases). In germline, CDR1 is SGHVS, CDR2 FQNEAQ. The germline V and J ends were trimmed by 3 bases and 2 bases, with 11 bases remaining between them. This CDR3 has 15 residues. The CDR3 spells CASSLRGEGNQPQHF. CDR3 nucleotide sequence: TGTGCCAGCAGCTTGCGGGGGGAAGGCAATCAGCCCCAGCATTTT. Based on the CDR3 plus reference TRBV7-8 and TRBJ1-5, the full variable domain is GAGVSQSPRYKVAKRGQDVALRCDPISGHVSLFWYQQALGQGPEFLTYFQNEAQLDKSGLPSDRFFAERPEGSVSTLKIQRTQQEDSAVYLCASSLRGEGNQPQHFGDGTRLSIL.